This T cell receptor beta chain was identified during a study of T cell clonality in common variable immunodeficiency. Study-level results: Fewer TCRbeta clones were shared among CVID subjects than controls. Links between repertoire features and CVID complications were heterogeneity-limited. Common variable immunodeficiency TCR beta sequences reportedly had fewer deletions and N-nucleotide insertions.

This clone was recorded many times. Its antigen is not identified. The read terminates 3 residues before the CDR3 end, so the remaining end is supplied by the germline J gene. This CDR3 contains 14 residues. V was clipped by 0 bases and J by 7 bases; unmatched bases: 3. Germline CDR1 GTSNPN, CDR2 SVGIG (reference sequence). The method was immunoSEQ multiplex PCR; TCRdb's version includes in-frame clones alone and lacks a portion of them. The sample shows about 34,000 clones, no singletons; the ten largest hold approximately 1%. The receptor comes from a person between 18 and 70 years old in good health. The specimen sequenced was peripheral blood mononuclear cells. V is TRBV30 and J is TRBJ1-4; TRBD1 matches 9 bases. The CDR3 bases that were read are TGTGCCTGGAGTGTACAGGGGGCTGGTGAAAAA. It specifies CAWSVQGAGEK. The full CDR3 reads CAWSVQGAGEKLFF.